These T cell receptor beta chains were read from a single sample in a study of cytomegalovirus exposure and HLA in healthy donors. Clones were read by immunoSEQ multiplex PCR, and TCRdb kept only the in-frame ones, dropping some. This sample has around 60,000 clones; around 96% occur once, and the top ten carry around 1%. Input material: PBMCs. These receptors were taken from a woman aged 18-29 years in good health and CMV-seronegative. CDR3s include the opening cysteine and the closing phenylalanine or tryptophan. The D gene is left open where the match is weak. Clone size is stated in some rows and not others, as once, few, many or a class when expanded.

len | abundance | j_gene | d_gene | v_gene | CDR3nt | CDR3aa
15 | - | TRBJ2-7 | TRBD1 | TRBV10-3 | TGTGCCATCAGTGAGCGGGGACAGGGACTCTACGAGCAGTACTTC | CAISERGQGLYEQYF
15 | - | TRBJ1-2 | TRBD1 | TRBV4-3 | TGCGCCAGCAGCCAAGATTGGGACAGGGGTGGTGGCTACACCTTC | CASSQDWDRGGGYTF
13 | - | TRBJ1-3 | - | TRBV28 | TGTGCCAGCAGTTTGTCTGCTGGAAACACCATATATTTT | CASSLSAGNTIYF
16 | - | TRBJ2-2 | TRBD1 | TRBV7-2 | TGTGCCAGCAGCCTCGACAGGGGGCAGCACACCGGGGAGCTGTTTTTT | CASSLDRGQHTGELFF
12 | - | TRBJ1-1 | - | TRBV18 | TGTGCCAGCTCACCAGGGGAGACTGAAGCTTTCTTT | CASSPGETEAFF
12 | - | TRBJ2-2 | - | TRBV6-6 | TGTGCCAGCAGTTACGGGGGGTCGGAGCTGTTTTTT | CASSYGGSELFF
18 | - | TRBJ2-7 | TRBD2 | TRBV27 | TGTGCCAGCAGTTTGGTGCCAGCGACTAGCGGAAACCCCTACGAGCAGTACTTC | CASSLVPATSGNPYEQYF
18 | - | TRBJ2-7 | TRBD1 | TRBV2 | TGTGCCAGCAGGCCCACTGGGATGACAGGGCGCAGAACCTACGAGCAGTACTTC | CASRPTGMTGRRTYEQYF
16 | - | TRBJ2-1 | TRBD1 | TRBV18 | TGTGCCAGCTCACCACAGGGGGCCGGGTCCTACAATGAGCAGTTCTTC | CASSPQGAGSYNEQFF
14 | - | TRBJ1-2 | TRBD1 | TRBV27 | TGTGCCAGCAGTTGGGGCAGGGGGCTTGGTGGCTACACCTTC | CASSWGRGLGGYTF
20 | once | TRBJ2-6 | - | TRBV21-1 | TGTGCCAGCAGCAAAGAGGGGGAGACACCTGACGCCTCTGGGGCCAACGTCCTGACTTTC | CASSKEGETPDASGANVLTF
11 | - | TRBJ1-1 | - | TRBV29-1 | TGCAGCGTTGGCGGCAAGGCCGGAGCTTTCTTT | CSVGGKAGAFF
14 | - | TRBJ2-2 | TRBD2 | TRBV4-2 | TGTGCCAGCAGCCCAGGGAGGGCGGCCGGGGAGCTGTTTTTT | CASSPGRAAGELFF
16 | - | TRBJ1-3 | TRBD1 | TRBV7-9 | TGTGCCAGCAGCGGACCAGGGGGCGGCTCTGGAAACACCATATATTTT | CASSGPGGGSGNTIYF
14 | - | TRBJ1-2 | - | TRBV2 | TGTGCCAGCAGTGACGGCAGGGATCTCTATGGCTACACCTTC | CASSDGRDLYGYTF
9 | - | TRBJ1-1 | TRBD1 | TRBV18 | TGTGCCAGCTCACCGACAGGGGACTTT | CASSPTGDF
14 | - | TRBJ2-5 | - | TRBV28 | TGTGCCAGCAGTAACCGGGACATAAAAGAGACCCAGTACTTC | CASSNRDIKETQYF
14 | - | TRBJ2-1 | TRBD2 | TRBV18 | TGTGCCAGCTCACCAGGACCAGCGGGGAATGAGCAGTTCTTC | CASSPGPAGNEQFF
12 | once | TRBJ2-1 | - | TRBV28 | TGTGCCAGCAGGGCCGGGGGCAATGAGCAGTTCTTC | CASRAGGNEQFF
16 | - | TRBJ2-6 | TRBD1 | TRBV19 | TGTGCCAGCCGGGACAGGACATCCTCTGGGGCCAACGTCCTGACTTTC | CASRDRTSSGANVLTF
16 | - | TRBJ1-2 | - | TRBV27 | TGTGCCAGCAGTTCGAAGGGGCCCTACACTAACTATGGCTACACCTTC | CASSSKGPYTNYGYTF
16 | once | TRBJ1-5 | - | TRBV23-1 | TGCGCCAGCAACCGGGGGGGGCCCCAGGGCAATCAGCCCCAGCATTTT | CASNRGGPQGNQPQHF
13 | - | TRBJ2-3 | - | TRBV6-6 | TGTGCCAGCAGTTACCGAAAGCGGGATACGCAGTATTTT | CASSYRKRDTQYF
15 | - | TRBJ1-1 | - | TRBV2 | TGTGCCAGCAGGGGCGGCGGACAGCTGAATTGGGCGGCTTTCTTT | CASRGGGQLNWAAFF
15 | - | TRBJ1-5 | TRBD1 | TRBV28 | TGTGCCAGCAAGAGGGGGACAGATCGCAATCAGCCCCAGCATTTT | CASKRGTDRNQPQHF
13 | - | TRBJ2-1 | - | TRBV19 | TGTGCCAGTAGTTCTGAGACCTACAATGAGCAGTTCTTC | CASSSETYNEQFF
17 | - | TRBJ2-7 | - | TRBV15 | TGTGCCACCAGCAGAGATCGGGGTTCGGACAGTACCTACGAGCAGTACTTC | CATSRDRGSDSTYEQYF
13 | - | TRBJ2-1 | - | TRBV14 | TGTGCCAGCAGCCAATTTTACTACAATGAGCAGTTCTTC | CASSQFYYNEQFF
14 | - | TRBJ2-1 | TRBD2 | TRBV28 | TGTGCCAGCATCCCGGGGGGGAATTACAATGAGCAGTTCTTC | CASIPGGNYNEQFF
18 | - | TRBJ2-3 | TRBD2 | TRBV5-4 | TGTGCCAGCAGCGCCCCGGGACTAGCGGGGGGCCGCACAGATACGCAGTATTTT | CASSAPGLAGGRTDTQYF
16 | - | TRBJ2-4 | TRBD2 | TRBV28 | TGTGCCAGCAACGGGAGGGTCCGTCTAGCCAAAAACATTCAGTACTTC | CASNGRVRLAKNIQYF
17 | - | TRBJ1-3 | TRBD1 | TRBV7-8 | TGTGCCAGCAGCCGCGGACAGGGCTTCACTGATGGAAACACCATATATTTT | CASSRGQGFTDGNTIYF
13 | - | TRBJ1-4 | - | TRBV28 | TGTGCCAGCAGTTTGGGCAGGGGCGAAAAACTGTTTTTT | CASSLGRGEKLFF